The 13 T cell receptor beta chains below all came from one sample that was sequenced in a study of shared clonotypes between healthy human individuals (TCRdb year 2020). The library was made by the immunoSEQ multiplex PCR assay. Not all clones reach the TCRdb copy of this immuneACCESS table, which keeps in-frame sequences only. Checked studies attribute under half of the gap to unresolved V genes and leave the rest unexplained. This sample lists 1.4 million or so clones; just under 99% were detected once. The ten largest clonotypes hold approximately 0.38% of the sample. The sequenced sample was naive CD4+ T cells sorted from blood. The cell subset or site label, as the study defines it: CD45RA+ positively selected. The receptors were gathered from a man between 25 and 39 years old in good health.

The gene calls are TRBV28 and TRBJ1-5, with D perhaps TRBD1 (6 bases). V shed 10 bases and J shed 5 bases, with 15 bases lying between them. This CDR3 has 13 amino acids. The germline gives CDR1 MDHEN, CDR2 SYDVKM. The CDR3 spells CATHQGRDQPQHF. The CDR3 DNA reads as TGTGCCACCCATCAGGGGAGAGATCAGCCCCAGCATTTT.

The rearrangement links TRBV2 to TRBJ1-1; weak D call: TRBD1 (6 bases). Germline lookup yields CDR1 SNHLY and CDR2 FYNNEI. The V and J ends lost 4 bases and 3 bases respectively, with 21 bases between them. The CDR3 consists of 17 residues. The CDR3, as DNA: TGTGCCAGCAGTGTCCCTATAGGGGGGGGCTGGGACACTGAAGCTTTCTTT. Its protein product is CASSVPIGGGWDTEAFF.

The rearrangement uses TRBV28 and TRBJ2-6, with D possibly being TRBD2 (6 bases). Between the trimmed V and J ends, which lost 6 bases and 0 bases, there was a span of 15 bases. Germline values: CDR1 MDHEN, CDR2 SYDVKM. This CDR3 is 17 amino acids long. This chain's CDR3 is CASSPTPRDSGANVLTF. CDR3 nucleotide sequence: TGTGCCAGCAGCCCCACCCCGCGGGACTCTGGGGCCAACGTCCTGACTTTC.

On this clone: At the DNA level, this CDR3 is encoded by other sequences in the same sample as well. The J gene is TRBJ1-1, the V gene TRBV2; tentative D call: TRBD1 (6 bases). The germline V gene encodes CDR1 SNHLY and CDR2 FYNNEI. The CDR3 is 15 residues long. Between the trimmed V and J ends, which lost 4 bases and 2 bases, there was a span of 14 bases. CDR3 region: CASSARGGGNTEAFF. For the CDR3, the DNA is TGTGCCAGCAGTGCGCGAGGGGGGGGAAACACTGAAGCTTTCTTT.

The chain links TRBV9 to TRBJ1-5; the D is unclear. The germline CDR1 and CDR2 sequences are SGDLS and YYNGEE. The CDR3 contains 13 residues. With 5 bases removed from V and 4 bases from J, the gap between germline ends came to 10 bases. CDR3 nucleotides: TGTGCCAGCAGTCCGACCCTTAATCAGCCCCAGCATTTT. It codes for CASSPTLNQPQHF.

The chain recombines TRBV7-9 with TRBJ1-2; no firm D call. The CDR3 sequence is 13 residues long. In germline, CDR1 is SEHNR, CDR2 FQNEAQ (reference sequence). Trimming pared 1 base from V and 4 bases from J, leaving 7 bases between. The CDR3 nucleotides read TGTGCCAGCAGCTTAGGTCCGGGCTATGGCTACACCTTC. As protein: CASSLGPGYGYTF.

The chain carries TRBV5-1 and TRBJ2-5; TRBD1 agrees at 7 bases. The CDR3 is 15 residues long. After removal of 1 base from V and 0 bases from J, the junction contained 3 bases not matched to a gene. Germline CDR1 is SGHRS and CDR2 is YFSETQ. The CDR3 DNA reads as TGCGCCAGCAGCTTGACCGGACAGGACCAAGAGACCCAGTACTTC. This encodes CASSLTGQDQETQYF.

V usage is TRBV7-9 and J usage is TRBJ2-5, with D unclear. CDR3 length equals 14 residues. Trimming stripped 6 bases from V and 2 bases from J, with 13 bases between. CDR1 is SEHNR, CDR2 FQNEAQ, per germline (reference sequence). In DNA, the CDR3 is TGTGCCAGCAGTTCGCCGGGTCAGCAAGAGACCCAGTACTTC. The encoded protein is CASSSPGQQETQYF.

J is TRBJ2-7 and V is TRBV6-6; 9 nucleotides line up with TRBD1. The V gene's germline CDR1 is MNHNY and CDR2 SVGAGI (reference sequence). The CDR3 length is 16 residues. With V trimmed by 5 bases and J by 7 bases, 15 bases remained unmatched. In DNA, the CDR3 is TGTGCCAGCAGTAGCGCGGCGGGACAGGGTCCTCGTGAGCAGTACTTC. Translation gives CASSSAAGQGPREQYF.

The chain uses TRBV4-2 and TRBJ2-1; no reliable D call. The V gene's germline CDR1 is LGHNA and CDR2 YNFKEQ. The CDR3 is 15 amino acids. Trimming left V 2 bases short and J 0 bases short, with 8 bases between. CDR3 in amino acids: CASSQTEASYNEQFF. The CDR3, as DNA: TGTGCCAGCAGCCAAACCGAGGCCTCCTACAATGAGCAGTTCTTC.

V and J are TRBV5-6 and TRBJ1-3; possibly TRBD1 for D (6 bases). Trimming pared 5 bases from V and 0 bases from J, leaving 9 bases between. Per the germline V gene, CDR1 is SGHDT and CDR2 is YYEEEE. The CDR3 covers 14 residues. The CDR3 reads CASREGGSGNTIYF. In DNA, the CDR3 is TGTGCCAGCAGGGAAGGGGGCTCTGGAAACACCATATATTTT.

The V and J genes are TRBV4-3 and TRBJ1-1; D call uncertain. Germline loops: CDR1 LGHNA, CDR2 YSLEER. Trimming took 1 base from V and 4 from J, leaving 16 bases between them. The CDR3 spans 16 residues. CDR3 loop: CASSQGEGQAATEAFF. CDR3 coding DNA: TGCGCCAGCAGCCAAGGAGAGGGTCAGGCGGCCACTGAAGCTTTCTTT.

The chain recombines TRBV21-1 with TRBJ2-7; TRBD2 is the table's D call and was not checked against the DNA. TRBV21-1 is described as a pseudogene. This CDR3 has 15 residues. This CDR3 reads CASSKARTSLYEQYF. CDR3 coding DNA: TGTGCCAGCAGCAAAGCTCGGACTAGTCTGTACGAGCAGTACTTC.